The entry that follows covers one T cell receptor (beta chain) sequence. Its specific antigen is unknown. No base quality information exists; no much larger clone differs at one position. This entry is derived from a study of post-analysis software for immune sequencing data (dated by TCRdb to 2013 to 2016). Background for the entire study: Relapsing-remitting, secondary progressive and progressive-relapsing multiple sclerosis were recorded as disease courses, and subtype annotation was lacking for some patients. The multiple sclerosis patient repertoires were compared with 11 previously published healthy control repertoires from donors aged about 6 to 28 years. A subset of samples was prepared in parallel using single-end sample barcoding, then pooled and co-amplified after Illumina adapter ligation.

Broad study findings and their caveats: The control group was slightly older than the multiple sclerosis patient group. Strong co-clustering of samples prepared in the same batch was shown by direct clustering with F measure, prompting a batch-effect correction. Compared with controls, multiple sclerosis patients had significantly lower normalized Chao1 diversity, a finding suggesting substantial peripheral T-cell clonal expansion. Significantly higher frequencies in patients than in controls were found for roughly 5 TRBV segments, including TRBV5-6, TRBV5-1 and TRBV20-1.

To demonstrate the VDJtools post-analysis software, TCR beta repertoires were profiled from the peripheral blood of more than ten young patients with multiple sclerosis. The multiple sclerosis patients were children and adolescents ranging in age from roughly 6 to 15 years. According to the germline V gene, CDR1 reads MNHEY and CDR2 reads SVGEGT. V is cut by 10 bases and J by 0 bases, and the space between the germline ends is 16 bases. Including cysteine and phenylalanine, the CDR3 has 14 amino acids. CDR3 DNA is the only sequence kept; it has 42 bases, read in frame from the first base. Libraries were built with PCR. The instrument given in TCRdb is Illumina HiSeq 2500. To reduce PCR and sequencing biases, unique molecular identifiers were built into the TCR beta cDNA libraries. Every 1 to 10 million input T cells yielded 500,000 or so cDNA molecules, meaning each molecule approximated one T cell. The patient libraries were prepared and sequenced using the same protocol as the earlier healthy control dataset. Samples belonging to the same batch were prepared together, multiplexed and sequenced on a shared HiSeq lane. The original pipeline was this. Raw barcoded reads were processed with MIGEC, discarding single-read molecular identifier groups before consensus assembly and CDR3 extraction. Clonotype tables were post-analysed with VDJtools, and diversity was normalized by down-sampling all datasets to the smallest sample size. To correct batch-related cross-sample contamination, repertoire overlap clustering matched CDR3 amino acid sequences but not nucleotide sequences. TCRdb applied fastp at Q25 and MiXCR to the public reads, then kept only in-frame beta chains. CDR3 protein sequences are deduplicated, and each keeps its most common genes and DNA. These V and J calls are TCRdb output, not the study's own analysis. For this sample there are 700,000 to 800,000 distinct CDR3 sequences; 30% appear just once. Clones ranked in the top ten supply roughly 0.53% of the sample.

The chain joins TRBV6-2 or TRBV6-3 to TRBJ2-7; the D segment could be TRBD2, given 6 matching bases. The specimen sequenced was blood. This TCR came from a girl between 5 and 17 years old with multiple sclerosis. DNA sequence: TGTGCCACCCTTCTAGCGCGAAGCTCCTACGAGCAGTACTTC. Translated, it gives CATLLARSSYEQYF.